This TCR beta chain originates from a study of T cells in Graves' hyperthyroidism and ophthalmopathy. Patients aged 18 to 65 with hyperthyroidism were newly diagnosed, with duration under 2 months. Uncontrolled infection, other autoimmune disease, pregnancy or lactation excluded patients. The authors obtained PBMCs from roughly 9.7 ml of fresh peripheral blood. CDR3 length: 18 residues. From germline, CDR1 is SGDLS and CDR2 YYNGEE. V shed 6 bases, J shed 2 bases, and the junction held 18 bases outside the gene matches. General observations from the study: Blood also carried most thyroid clonotypes expanded above 0.001.

This clonotype was seen ten or more times. Its antigen is still unknown. It was RNA transcripts that yielded the amplified TCR beta CDR3 regions. With the HTBI primer set, the TCR CDR3 went through a first round of RT-PCR. TCRdb reprocessed the multiplex PCR reads with MiXCR, giving one entry per CDR3 protein. Of 470,000 or so distinct CDR3 sequences in the sample, around 20% were seen once. This TCR derives from a man aged 18 to 35 with Graves' hyperthyroidism. Sequenced sample: blood. The chain has TRBV9 and TRBJ2-5; 8 nucleotides line up with TRBD2. In DNA form, the CDR3 reads TGTGCCAGCAACCCATGCTTCAAGCGGGGGAGCACACAAGAGACCCAGTACTTC. It translates to CASNPCFKRGSTQETQYF.